This T cell receptor beta chain was sequenced for a study of blood T cells in healthy people across ages. The study's findings and limits: The diversity estimates, figures obtained from one million T cells, were considered underestimates. Strong correlation was found linking TCR beta diversity to naive T cell percentage.

About this clonotype itself: The target antigen is unknown.

The use of a sample-barcoded 5' primer and a J-beta primer mix characterized a second PCR of about 6 to 12 cycles. TCRdb reprocessed the 5' RACE reads via MiXCR and lists one record per CDR3 protein. The sample shows fewer than 800,000 distinct CDR3 sequences, approximately 21% of them seen only once. Sequencing was done on a sample of blood. This TCR was recovered from a man aged 65-85 years in good health.

The CDR3 nucleotides are TGTGCCAGCAGTAAAACGGTGGGACTAGCGGGAGAGACCCAGTACTTC. Encoded protein: CASSKTVGLAGETQYF. The chain is built from TRBV12-3 or TRBV12-4 and TRBJ2-5; TRBD2 agrees at 12 bases. The CDR3 spans 16 residues. The trim removed 5 bases at V and 4 bases at J, leaving 8 bases unmatched.